This T cell receptor beta chain was sequenced during a study of OX40 agonist ivuxolimab in advanced cancers. At the level of the study: Under the entry rules, prior anti-PD-1, anti-PD-L1 or anti-CTLA-4 therapy was allowed, and 40% had some.

Concerning this clone itself: Its antigen is as yet unknown.

Looked up from germline, CDR1 is GTSNPN and CDR2 is SVGIG (reference sequence). The CDR3 runs to 16 residues. The germline V and J ends were trimmed by 3 bases and 2 bases, with 14 bases remaining between them. Data came from immunoSEQ multiplex PCR; TCRdb stores just in-frame clones and leaves some out. The repertoire holds roughly 70,000 clones, with roughly 87% as singletons. The study, taken as a whole, reports: Some patients who did not respond also had low normalized T-cell clonal expansion. Among the lowest peripheral clonal expansion occurred in 0.1-3.0 mg/kg partial responders.

The specimen was CD4+ or CD8+ T cells sorted from blood, collected in a trial of the OX40 agonist ivuxolimab. This sequence joins TRBV30 and TRBJ1-6; D is possibly TRBD1 (5 bases). The receptor comes from an adult with an advanced solid tumor such as melanoma, head and neck, liver or kidney cancer. The CDR3 spells CAWSLGSGPYNSPLHF. The CDR3 DNA is TGTGCCTGGAGCCTCGGATCGGGACCCTATAATTCACCCCTCCACTTT.